These 20 T cell receptor beta chains were sequenced from one sample in a study of sequential checkpoint blockade in melanoma. The treatment here: randomized to nivolumab then ipilimumab (arm A) or the reverse (arm B). The repertoire was sequenced with immunoSEQ multiplex PCR; TCRdb's copy has only in-frame clones and lacks some. The data hold around 3,000 clones, with about 22% observed a single time. The sample in question was tumor tissue (inferred from file names), obtained from a patient given nivolumab and ipilimumab in sequence. These receptors came from a human donor with melanoma.

This clone was seen many times. The rearrangement uses TRBV6-8 and TRBJ2-5; possible D gene TRBD1, 5 bases. This CDR3 is 12 amino acids long. Germline V CDR1 and CDR2: MNHGY, SAAAGT. The V end lost 10 bases, the J end lost 2 bases, and 11 bases lay between the germline ends. The CDR3 sequence: CATLRQQETQYF. DNA for the CDR3: TGTGCCACCCTTAGACAGCAAGAGACCCAGTACTTC.

This chain connects TRBV6-8 to TRBJ1-5; perhaps TRBD1 as D (5 bases). The CDR3 consists of 16 residues. The germline gives CDR1 MNHGY, CDR2 SAAAGT. V was shortened by 7 bases and J by 0 bases, with 16 bases between the two germline ends. CDR3 residues: CASMRGRGGSNQPQHF. CDR3 coding DNA: TGTGCCAGCATGAGGGGTCGGGGGGGTAGCAATCAGCCCCAGCATTTT.

V usage is TRBV18 and J usage is TRBJ2-3; 14 nucleotides match TRBD2. The CDR3 spans 15 residues. Trimming took 3 bases from V and 5 from J; bases not matched to a gene: 1. Germline CDR1 KGHSH, CDR2 LQKENI. In DNA form, the CDR3 reads TGTGCCAGCTCACCGGGGACTAGCGGGGGAGATACGCAGTATTTT. Amino acids: CASSPGTSGGDTQYF.

This clone was observed a few times. The rearrangement uses TRBV23-1 and TRBJ1-4; D is unclear. TRBV23-1 is placed among ORFs of uncertain function. CDR3 size: 15 residues. V was clipped by 5 bases and J by 1 base, with 11 bases between them. The CDR3, as DNA: TGCGCCAGCAGTACAACCAACGGAACTAATGAAAAACTGTTTTTT. It codes for CASSTTNGTNEKLFF.

By share of the sample, this clone is medium-sized. The gene calls are TRBV11-3 and TRBJ2-3; D is unresolved. From germline, CDR1 is SGHNT and CDR2 YENEEA. V lost 5 bases and J lost 1, with 13 bases in between. The CDR3 has 15 amino acids. This CDR3 reads CASSQAASRTDTQYF. The DNA of the CDR3 is TGTGCCAGCAGCCAGGCCGCGTCTCGCACAGATACGCAGTATTTT.

V usage is TRBV5-1 and J usage is TRBJ2-5; a weak D match, TRBD2 (6 bases). The CDR3 consists of 14 residues. The V gene lost 4 bases and the J gene lost 2 bases, with 12 bases spanning the gap. CDR1 SGHRS and CDR2 YFSETQ come from the germline V gene. The DNA for the CDR3 is TGCGCCAGCAGCCTCGGGAGCAGTCAAGAGACCCAGTACTTC. Translated, it gives CASSLGSSQETQYF.

This clone counts as medium-sized. The CDR3 region has the DNA TGTGCCAGCAGCGTTTACTTGACTGATATCTATGGCTACACCTTC. Translated, it gives CASSVYLTDIYGYTF. This rearrangement joins TRBV11-3 to TRBJ1-2; D remains ambiguous. V lost 5 bases, J lost 4 bases, and 17 bases lay in between. CDR3 size: 15 residues. Germline CDR1 is SGHNT and CDR2 is YENEEA.

This sequence joins TRBV14 and TRBJ1-1; 8 nucleotides line up with TRBD1. CDR1 is SGHDN, CDR2 FVKESK, per germline. This CDR3 comprises 16 residues. The junction had 12 bases not matched to a gene; V was cut back by 1 base and J by 8 bases. Here the CDR3 reads CASSQATGTGWPEAFF. The CDR3 nucleotides are TGTGCCAGCAGCCAAGCTACCGGGACAGGTTGGCCCGAAGCTTTCTTT.

V and J are TRBV19 and TRBJ1-1; no reliable D call. The CDR3 loop spans 14 amino acids. From germline, CDR1 is LNHDA and CDR2 SQIVND (reference sequence). The V gene lost 2 bases and the J gene lost 1 base, with 8 bases spanning the gap. In nucleotides, the CDR3 is TGTGCCAGTAGTATAATTTTTCAGAACACTGAAGCTTTCTTT. It specifies CASSIIFQNTEAFF.

The table lists this clone with a few counts. Germline is not matched at one junction end, which may reflect a read error. This sequence joins TRBV6-8 and TRBJ1-6; D unclear. Germline CDR1 and CDR2: MNHGY and SAAAGT. This CDR3 spans 15 amino acids. CDR3 DNA sequence: TGTGCCAGCACCCTGACAAGCTCCTATAATTCACCCCTCTACTTT. As protein: CASTLTSSYNSPLYF.

The V gene is TRBV6-8, the J gene TRBJ2-2; possibly TRBD2 for D (5 bases). Germline CDR1 is MNHGY and CDR2 is SAAAGT. The CDR3 length is 13 residues. Trimming left V 0 bases short and J 6 bases short, with 5 bases between. CDR3 protein: CASSYSRAGELFF. CDR3 DNA sequence: TGTGCCAGCAGTTACTCGAGGGCCGGGGAGCTGTTTTTT.

This clone turned up a few times. The genes are TRBV15 and TRBJ1-3, with D unclear. The CDR3 consists of 15 residues. The V and J ends lost 0 bases and 2 bases respectively, with 8 bases between them. Germline lookup yields CDR1 LNHNV and CDR2 YYDKDF (reference sequence). CDR3 bases: TGTGCCACCAGCAGAGATAGAGACCCTGGAAACACCATATATTTT. Translating gives CATSRDRDPGNTIYF.

By proportion, this clone is medium-sized. The V call is TRBV11-3, the J call TRBJ1-4; unclear D gene. This CDR3 contains 15 residues. CDR1 and CDR2 (germline): SGHNT, YENEEA. Trimming pared 0 bases from V and 5 bases from J, leaving 10 bases between. CDR3 in amino acids: CASSLEVTKNEKLFF. For the CDR3, the DNA is TGTGCCAGCAGCTTAGAAGTGACTAAAAATGAAAAACTGTTTTTT.

The chain links TRBV6-8 to TRBJ1-2, with a weak D call TRBD1 (5 bases). This CDR3 is 13 amino acids long. The V and J ends lost 11 bases and 7 bases respectively, with 20 bases between them. Germline lookup yields CDR1 MNHGY and CDR2 SAAAGT. The CDR3 reads CAAGRDGLGGYTF. The CDR3 DNA follows: TGTGCCGCCGGAAGGGACGGTCTTGGTGGCTACACCTTC.

Within the sample, this clone is medium-sized. V is TRBV6-8 and J is TRBJ1-3, with D tentatively TRBD1 (5 bases). The germline V gene encodes CDR1 MNHGY and CDR2 SAAAGT. The CDR3 consists of 16 residues. With 6 bases removed from V and 0 bases from J, the gap between germline ends came to 15 bases. CDR3 loop: CASRRYAGDSGNTIYF. The CDR3 bases are TGTGCCAGCAGAAGGTACGCGGGGGACTCTGGAAACACCATATATTTT.

This clone appeared a few times. The V and J genes are TRBV11-3 and TRBJ2-7, with 16 bases aligning to TRBD2. Germline V gene sequence: CDR1 SGHNT, CDR2 YENEEA. This CDR3 spans 17 amino acids. J gave up 6 bases and V 2 bases, and 7 bases lay outside the gene matches. The chain's CDR3 is CASSLPGLAGGAPEQYF. For the CDR3, the DNA is TGTGCCAGCAGCTTACCGGGACTAGCGGGGGGGGCTCCCGAGCAGTACTTC.

The chain carries TRBV29-1 and TRBJ2-3; no clear D. Germline CDR1 and CDR2: SQVTM and ANQGSEA. The CDR3 runs 15 residues. The germline V and J ends were trimmed by 3 bases and 6 bases, with 19 bases remaining between them. The CDR3 region has the DNA TGCAGCGTTGATTTCCGGGCCGACAATTCGGATACGCAGTATTTT. Amino acid sequence: CSVDFRADNSDTQYF.

The gene calls are TRBV6-8 and TRBJ1-1, with 7 bases identical to TRBD1. The CDR3 contains 13 residues. Germline V gene data show CDR1 as MNHGY and CDR2 as SAAAGT. V shed 6 bases, J shed 3 bases, and the junction held 4 bases outside the gene matches. The CDR3 protein is CASRPDRDTEAFF. For the CDR3, the DNA is TGTGCCAGCAGACCTGACAGGGACACTGAAGCTTTCTTT.

V is TRBV18 and J is TRBJ2-2; 10 bases are a match to TRBD1. The CDR3 runs 18 residues. The junction had 9 bases not matched to a gene; V was cut back by 0 bases and J by 5 bases. Germline values: CDR1 KGHSH, CDR2 LQKENI. This CDR3 is CASSPPLGDRGPTGELFF. As DNA, the CDR3 is TGTGCCAGCTCACCACCTTTAGGGGACAGGGGCCCGACCGGGGAGCTGTTTTTT. Using reference TRBV18 and TRBJ2-2 for the parts outside the CDR3, the full variable domain is NAGVMQNPRHLVRRRGQEARLRCSPMKGHSHVYWYRQLPEEGLKFMVYLQKENIIDESGMPKERFSAEFPKEGPSILRIQQVVRGDSAAYFCASSPPLGDRGPTGELFFGEGSRLTVL.

J is TRBJ1-2 and V is TRBV30; perhaps TRBD1 as D (5 bases). From germline, CDR1 is GTSNPN and CDR2 SVGIG (reference sequence). V gave up 3 bases and J gave up 7 bases, with 18 bases separating them. This CDR3 contains 14 residues. This chain's CDR3 is CAWRLGGTRSGYTF. CDR3 nucleotides: TGTGCCTGGAGGCTGGGGGGGACCCGGAGTGGCTACACCTTC.